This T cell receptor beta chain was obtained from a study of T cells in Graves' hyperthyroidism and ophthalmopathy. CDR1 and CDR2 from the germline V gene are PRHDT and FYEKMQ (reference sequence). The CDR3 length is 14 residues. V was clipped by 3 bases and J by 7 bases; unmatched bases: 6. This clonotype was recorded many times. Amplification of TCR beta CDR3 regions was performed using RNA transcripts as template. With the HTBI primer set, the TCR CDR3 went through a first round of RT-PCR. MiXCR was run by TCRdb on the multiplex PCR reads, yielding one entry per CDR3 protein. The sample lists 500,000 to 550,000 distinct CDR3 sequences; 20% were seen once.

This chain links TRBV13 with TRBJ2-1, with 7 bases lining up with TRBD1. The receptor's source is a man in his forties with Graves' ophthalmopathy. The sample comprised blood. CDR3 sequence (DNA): TGTGCCAGCAGCTTTGACAGGGTTGGAAATGAGCAGTTCTTC. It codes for CASSFDRVGNEQFF. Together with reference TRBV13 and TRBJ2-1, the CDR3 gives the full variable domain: AAGVIQSPRHLIKEKRETATLKCYPIPRHDTVYWYQQGPGQDPQFLISFYEKMQSDKGSIPDRFSAQQFSDYHSELNMSSLELGDSALYFCASSFDRVGNEQFFGPGTRLTVL.